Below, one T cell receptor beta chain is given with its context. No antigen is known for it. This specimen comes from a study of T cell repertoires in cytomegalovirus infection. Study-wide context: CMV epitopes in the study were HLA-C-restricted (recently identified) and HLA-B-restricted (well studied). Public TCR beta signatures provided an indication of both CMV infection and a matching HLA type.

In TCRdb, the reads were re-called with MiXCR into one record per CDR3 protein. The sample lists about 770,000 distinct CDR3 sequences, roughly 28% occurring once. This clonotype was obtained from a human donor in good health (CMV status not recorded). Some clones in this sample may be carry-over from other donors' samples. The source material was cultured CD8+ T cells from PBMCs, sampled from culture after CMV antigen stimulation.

The CDR3, as DNA: TGTGCCAGCAGCCCACCGCAGGCCCCCCGGGATGAGCAGTTCTTC. It codes for CASSPPQAPRDEQFF. The chain links TRBV7-9 to TRBJ2-1; D call uncertain. Per the germline V gene, CDR1 is SEHNR and CDR2 is FQNEAQ (reference sequence). This CDR3 has 15 amino acids. V was trimmed by 5 bases and J by 8 bases, leaving 19 bases between them.